The clone carrying this T cell receptor beta chain was observed a handful of times. This CDR3 is 16 amino acids long. CDR1 and CDR2 from the germline V gene are SGHNT and YYREEE (reference sequence). V lost 0 bases, J lost 4 bases, and 8 bases stayed unmatched. UMIs and sample barcodes were carried by the TCR alpha and TCR beta cDNA libraries that 5'RACE produced using constant-segment primers. TCRdb re-analysed the 5' RACE reads in MiXCR, keeping a single row per CDR3 protein. The sample lists about 310,000 distinct CDR3 sequences; roughly 21% were seen once. The sample belongs to a study of T-cell memory formation after mild COVID-19. Study details: TCR clusters largely stayed donor specific.

Input material: PBMCs or a T cell subset sorted from them (not recorded which). This clonotype was sampled from a young man who had mild COVID-19 (a few samples of this study predate the infection). Cell type and time point are not known. The chain has TRBV5-4 and TRBJ2-5, with 8 bases lining up with TRBD2. CDR3 sequence: CASSLGGAAGGETQYF. The CDR3 coding sequence is TGTGCCAGCAGCTTGGGGGGGGCTGCGGGAGGAGAGACCCAGTACTTC.